A single sample gave rise to the 17 T cell receptor beta chains below, sequenced in a study of CD8+ T cells in alopecia areata. cDNA serving as the sequencing template came from extracted, reverse transcribed RNA. The method was immunoSEQ multiplex PCR; TCRdb's version includes in-frame clones alone and lacks a portion of them. The table has about 110,000 clones, approximately 59% seen once. The sequencing sample was made of CD8+ T cells sorted from blood. Receptor source: a human donor in good health.

This sequence joins TRBV6-6 and TRBJ2-5; a possible D gene is TRBD1 (6 bases). CDR3 size: 14 residues. Germline CDR1 MNHNY, CDR2 SVGAGI (reference sequence). Between the trimmed V and J ends, which lost 8 bases and 3 bases, there was a span of 16 bases. The CDR3 region is CASQHRVGKETQYF. CDR3 bases: TGTGCCAGCCAGCACAGGGTGGGCAAAGAGACCCAGTACTTC.

In its sample, this clone was seen a few times. The V and J genes are TRBV7-9 and TRBJ1-2; D gene unclear. CDR1 SEHNR and CDR2 FQNEAQ come from the germline V gene (reference sequence). Trimming took 4 bases from V and 8 from J, leaving 8 bases between them. The CDR3 has 11 residues. The CDR3 DNA reads TGTGCCAGCAGCTCCTCGGGAGGCTACACCTTC. It codes for CASSSSGGYTF.

The chain is built from TRBV25-1 and TRBJ2-7, with D perhaps matching TRBD2 (6 bases). CDR3 size: 14 residues. Between the trimmed V and J ends, which lost 0 bases and 0 bases, there was a span of 6 bases. Germline V gene data show CDR1 as MGHDK and CDR2 as SYGVNS. CDR3 amino acids: CASSEYGSSYEQYF. CDR3 in DNA: TGTGCCAGCAGTGAATACGGGAGCTCCTACGAGCAGTACTTC.

The rearrangement joins TRBV21-1 to TRBJ2-7. TRBV21-1 counts as a pseudogene. The CDR3 length is 12 residues. Here the CDR3 reads CASSSTGYEQYF. The CDR3 nucleotides read TGTGCCAGCAGCAGCACTGGGTACGAGCAGTACTTC.

The gene calls are TRBV29-1 and TRBJ1-1; the match to TRBD1 covers 8 bases. Per germline, CDR1 SQVTM and CDR2 ANQGSEA. The length of the CDR3 is 15 residues. J was trimmed by 4 bases and V by 0 bases; bases with no gene match: 7. The CDR3 region is CSVEEAGGKGTEAFF. The CDR3 nucleotides read TGCAGCGTTGAAGAGGCAGGGGGCAAGGGCACTGAAGCTTTCTTT. Complete variable domain (other parts from reference TRBV29-1 and TRBJ1-1): SAVISQKPSRDICQRGTSLTIQCQVDSQVTMMFWYRQQPGQSLTLIATANQGSEATYESGFVIDKFPISRPNLTFSTLTVSNMSPEDSSIYLCSVEEAGGKGTEAFFGQGTRLTVV.

This chain uses TRBV23-1 with TRBJ2-3; D is undetermined. TRBV23-1 is an ORF for which the function is uncertain. The V gene lost 8 bases and the J gene lost 0 bases, with 9 bases spanning the gap. This CDR3 has 13 residues. This CDR3 is CASSYHSTDTQYF. CDR3 sequence (DNA): TGCGCCAGCTCTTATCATAGCACAGATACGCAGTATTTT.

The DNA for the CDR3 is TGTGCCAGCAGTGTTTATATCTACGAGCAGTACTTC. This translates into CASSVYIYEQYF. The chain is built from TRBV2 and TRBJ2-7; D unclear. This CDR3 spans 12 amino acids. V dropped 4 bases and J dropped 3 bases, with 7 bases sitting between them. Germline assignment: CDR1 SNHLY and CDR2 FYNNEI.

The chain joins TRBV28 to TRBJ2-5; TRBD2 agrees at 7 bases. V lost 8 bases and J lost 5; bases outside the gene matches: 23. Germline V gene lookup returns CDR1 MDHEN and CDR2 SYDVKM. The CDR3 is 18 residues long. The CDR3 reads CASSSGTGLMSDGETQYF. For the CDR3, the DNA is TGTGCCAGCTCGAGCGGGACGGGACTGATGTCCGACGGTGAGACCCAGTACTTC.

This chain joins TRBV5-1 and TRBJ1-2, with 9 bases lining up with TRBD1. V was clipped by 1 base and J by 6 bases; unmatched bases: 4. This CDR3 contains 14 residues. CDR1 is SGHRS, CDR2 YFSETQ, per germline. The DNA for the CDR3 is TGCGCCAGCAGCTTGACCGGGACAGGGAATGGCTACACCTTC. Residues: CASSLTGTGNGYTF.

The chain is built from TRBV9 and TRBJ1-2; 7 bases map to TRBD1. The CDR3 runs 15 residues. V shed 3 bases and J 0 bases; nucleotides not matched to a gene: 5. In germline, CDR1 is SGDLS, CDR2 YYNGEE. This chain's CDR3 is CASSAPTGANYGYTF. The DNA for the CDR3 is TGTGCCAGCAGCGCGCCAACAGGGGCTAACTATGGCTACACCTTC.

The chain couples TRBV27 to TRBJ2-7; 7 nucleotides line up with TRBD2. Germline assignment: CDR1 MNHEY and CDR2 SMNVEV (reference sequence). This CDR3 comprises 13 residues. V gave up 6 bases and J gave up 1 base; unmatched junction bases: 3. DNA for the CDR3: TGTGCCAGCAGAATCGGGGGGTCCTACGAGCAGTACTTC. Its protein product is CASRIGGSYEQYF.

The rearrangement uses TRBV5-1 and TRBJ1-2; D remains ambiguous. CDR1 SGHRS and CDR2 YFSETQ come from the germline V gene. V lost 4 bases to trimming and J lost 4 bases, with 17 bases between them. The CDR3 extends over 15 amino acids. CDR3 region: CASSKWGSLPYGYTF. CDR3 in DNA: TGCGCCAGCAGCAAGTGGGGAAGCCTCCCCTATGGCTACACCTTC.

In its sample, this clone was seen once. This chain connects TRBV7-9 to TRBJ2-3; no firm D call. Trimming pared 5 bases from V and 2 bases from J, leaving 14 bases between. The CDR3 sequence is 15 residues long. The germline gives CDR1 SEHNR, CDR2 FQNEAQ (reference sequence). The chain's CDR3 is CASSHTGSYTDTQYF. CDR3 sequence (DNA): TGTGCCAGCAGCCACACGGGTTCCTACACAGATACGCAGTATTTT.

The chain has TRBV25-1 and TRBJ1-3; a possible D gene is TRBD1 (6 bases). The CDR3 is made up of 17 amino acids. V gave up 3 bases and J gave up 0 bases, with 15 bases separating them. The germline V gene encodes CDR1 MGHDK and CDR2 SYGVNS. The CDR3 here is CASSDQDRAVSGNTIYF. CDR3 nucleotides: TGTGCCAGCAGTGACCAGGACAGAGCCGTCTCTGGAAACACCATATATTTT.

This rearrangement joins TRBV27 to TRBJ2-3; D gene unclear. Germline V lookup: CDR1 MNHEY, CDR2 SMNVEV (reference sequence). V shed 3 bases and J shed 6 bases, with 10 bases lying between them. The CDR3 totals 13 residues. CDR3 sequence (DNA): TGTGCCAGCAGTTTTTCTGAGTTGGATACGCAGTATTTT. It translates to CASSFSELDTQYF.

There are a few counts of this clone. The genes are TRBV10-3 and TRBJ2-3; 8 bases map to TRBD1. CDR3 size: 15 residues. Germline values: CDR1 ENHRY, CDR2 SYGVKD. After removal of 5 bases from V and 11 bases from J, the junction contained 15 bases not matched to a gene. CDR3 amino acids: CAISSRDRPPLGQYF. The CDR3, as DNA: TGTGCCATCAGTAGCCGGGACAGGCCTCCCTTAGGGCAGTATTTT.

This clone was observed a few times. The CDR3 sequence: CASSPRDGADSPLHF. CDR3 in DNA: TGTGCCAGCAGTCCCCGAGACGGGGCGGACTCACCCCTCCACTTT. The chain links TRBV7-8 to TRBJ1-6; D perhaps matches TRBD1 (5 bases). Germline V lookup: CDR1 SGHVS, CDR2 FQNEAQ. V lost 6 bases to trimming and J lost 10 bases, with 19 bases between them. The length of the CDR3 is 15 residues.